The subject of this entry is one TCR beta chain. Its antigen remains unknown. Mismatch with germline at one junction end may stem from a read error. The data were obtained in a study of tumor and adjacent non-tumor tissue in lung cancer. General study results and limits: TCR diversity was significantly greater in tumor than normal lung tissue.

This CDR3 is 14 amino acids long. The V gene's germline CDR1 is SGHAT and CDR2 FQNNGV. Three rounds of nested PCR, following a modified ARM-PCR protocol, produced the TCRbeta library. Each CDR3 protein is one row after TCRdb ran MiXCR on the multiplex PCR reads. The table records 110,000 or so distinct CDR3 sequences, roughly 74% of them present only once. The template was RNA from unsorted bulk tissue. The source of this sequence is a woman aged 55 to 70 with non-small cell lung cancer. The sample consisted of lung tumor tissue. The genes are TRBV11-2 and TRBJ2-1; maybe TRBD2 (6 bases). The CDR3 spells CVSSFSGSYNGQIF. CDR3 coding DNA: TGTGTCAGCAGCTTTAGCGGTTCCTACAATGGGCAGATCTTC.